This T cell receptor (beta chain) was sequenced in a study of blood T cell repertoires in COVID-19. On the study more broadly: Donors in the United States, Italy and Spain gave samples during acute or convalescent COVID-19.

In the study's own analysis: Reference gene primer amplification gave nucleated cell count estimates. The protocol was immunoSEQ multiplex PCR, while the TCRdb copy is restricted to in-frame clones and leaves out a portion. The V and J calls and clone size come from that table; D and trimming were worked out from the DNA. The data contain approximately 380,000 clones, roughly nine tenths of them singletons. Each participant's cohort was designated according to participant-reported clinical history. This CDR3 is 13 amino acids long. Germline V lookup: CDR1 SGHDT, CDR2 YYEEEE. V lost 3 bases and J lost 1, with 7 bases in between.

Material for sequencing was PBMCs or T cells enriched from blood (not recorded which). This TCR was sampled from a woman aged 40 to 50 who had been exposed to COVID-19. The V and J genes are TRBV5-6 and TRBJ1-1; possible D gene TRBD1, 6 bases. DNA for the CDR3: TGTGCCAGCAGCTCCAGGGGGAACACTGAAGCTTTCTTT. This sequence encodes CASSSRGNTEAFF.